Listed below are T cell receptor beta chains from one sample, sequenced in a study of blood T cells in healthy people across ages. TCRdb re-called the 5' RACE reads with MiXCR, one entry per CDR3 protein. The sample carries about 580,000 distinct CDR3 sequences, around 50% recorded once. Sequenced input: blood. The receptors shown here come from a man at least 80 years old in good health. CDR3s include the opening cysteine and the closing phenylalanine or tryptophan.

TRBV2	TRBJ2-7	CASRVIGGSSEQYF
TRBV12-3/TRBV12-4	TRBJ1-2	CASSQTGYYGYTF
TRBV11-2	.	CASSSYRNRAEWEAYEQYF
TRBV7-3	TRBJ2-5	CASSPYGGEETQYF
TRBV6-1	TRBJ2-3	CASSEVKASETQYF
TRBV12-3/TRBV12-4	TRBJ2-3	CASSFGGGGWDTQYF
TRBV5-6	TRBJ2-3	CASSLWQTGYTQYF
TRBV3-1	TRBJ2-7	CASRNVGSEQYF
TRBV28	TRBJ2-7	CASTGPGRDLMYEQYF
TRBV4-2	.	CASSRGTGSHEQYF
TRBV6-5	TRBJ1-2	CASRGDTWHGYTF
TRBV4-1	TRBJ2-3	CASSQDRLWEDTQYF
TRBV6-2/TRBV6-3	.	CASNSGGSGSSYEQYF
TRBV27	TRBJ1-1	CASSFRTNSEAFF
TRBV20-1	TRBJ1-2	CSARDLSNYGYTF
TRBV12-3/TRBV12-4	TRBJ2-7	CASSLSDIHSYEQYF
TRBV7-2	TRBJ1-2	CASSFAPDRDSNYGYTF
TRBV6-6	TRBJ2-2	CASSYSVDRELFF
TRBV30	TRBJ2-1	CAWNLLDGSFGSYNEQFF
TRBV29-1	TRBJ2-1	CSGSGRALISSYNEQFF
TRBV20-1	TRBJ1-2	CSARTTGGFVGYTF
TRBV15	TRBJ2-1	CAASRDRDRQFF
TRBV20-1	TRBJ1-4	CSARDRPNNEKLFF
TRBV7-8	TRBJ2-5	CASMGGRVRLARSETQYF
TRBV7-2	TRBJ2-3	CASSSGLAGGGDTQYF
TRBV12-3/TRBV12-4	TRBJ2-1	CATRTAGEYNEQFF
TRBV5-1	TRBJ1-4	CASSLEQRGRLNEKLFF
TRBV11-1	TRBJ2-5	CASSLGPGQGAEETQYF
TRBV20-1	TRBJ1-2	CSASWGRDYGDTF
TRBV7-8	TRBJ2-1	CASSRGGLDNEQFF
TRBV6-2/TRBV6-3	TRBJ2-7	CASSYLLPGRITYEQYF
TRBV6-5	TRBJ1-1	CASSRTGNRGTEAFF
TRBV6-5	TRBJ1-3	CASSRQGAGNTIYF
TRBV10-3	TRBJ2-7	CATASDRANEQYF
TRBV20-1	TRBJ2-1	CSASRTGTAVSGEQFF
TRBV18	TRBJ1-4	CASSPPGQGGGKLFF
TRBV7-2	TRBJ1-1	CATVGGGTEAFF
TRBV5-1	TRBJ2-4	CASSLEGGAKNIQYF
TRBV7-9	TRBJ1-6	CASSFPTGYNSPLHF
TRBV7-9	TRBJ2-4	CASSFERIQYF
TRBV20-1	TRBJ2-5	CSARDLASGQETQYF
TRBV6-6	TRBJ2-3	CASSYSRGDTQYF